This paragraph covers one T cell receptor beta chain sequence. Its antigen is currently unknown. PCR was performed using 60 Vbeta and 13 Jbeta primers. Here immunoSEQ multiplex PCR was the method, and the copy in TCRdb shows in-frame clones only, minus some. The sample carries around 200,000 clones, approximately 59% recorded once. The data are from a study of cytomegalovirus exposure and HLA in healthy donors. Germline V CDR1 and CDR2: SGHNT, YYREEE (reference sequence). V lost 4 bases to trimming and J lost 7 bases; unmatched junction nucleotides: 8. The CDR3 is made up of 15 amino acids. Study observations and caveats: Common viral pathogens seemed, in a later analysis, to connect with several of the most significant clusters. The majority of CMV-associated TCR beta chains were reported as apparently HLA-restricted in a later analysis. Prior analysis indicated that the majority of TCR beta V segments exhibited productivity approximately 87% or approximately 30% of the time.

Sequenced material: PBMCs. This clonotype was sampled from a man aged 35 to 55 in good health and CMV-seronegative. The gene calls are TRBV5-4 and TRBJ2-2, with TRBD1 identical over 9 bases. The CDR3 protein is CASSRGQGGVGELFF. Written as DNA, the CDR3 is TGTGCCAGCAGCCGGGGACAGGGAGGAGTCGGGGAGCTGTTTTTT.